Sequencing of this T cell receptor beta chain was carried out in a study of T cell repertoires in cytomegalovirus infection (dated by TCRdb to about 2019). Describing the broader study: Donor HLA type was relevant to the analysis, as public TCR beta signatures indicated carriage of CMV infection together with the matching HLA type. Beyond this particular receptor, the publication reports: Carriers of CMV infection plus the relevant HLA type were discriminated by the cumulative frequency of public TCR beta family members in the study cohort and in an independent 352-donor cohort. The ex vivo response was dominated by HLA-C-restricted CMV-specific TCR beta clonotypes, and the single most frequent clonotype in two of eight donors was supplied by these HLA-C-restricted clonotypes.

The CDR3, cysteine through phenylalanine, is 15 amino acids long. Only the CDR3 DNA is retained, 45 bases long and in frame from the first base. Deletion took 4 bases off V and 4 bases off J, with a span of 17 bases between the germline ends. The germline V gene gives CDR1 as SNHLY and CDR2 as FYNNEI. The sample was run on an Illumina HiSeq 1500. TCRdb redid the processing of the public reads, applying fastp at Q25 and MiXCR, and retained in-frame beta chains. Identical CDR3 proteins give one entry, which carries the most common genes and DNA. The sample table shows hundreds of thousands of distinct CDR3 sequences, and about 7% are seen once. The ten largest clones take up around 6.5% of the sample. This clonotype was detected many times. What this receptor recognizes is not known. Base qualities are not recorded, but no much larger clone differs from it by a single base.

The TCR originated in a human donor in good health (CMV status not recorded). Some clones in this sample may be carry-over from other donors' samples. Rearrangement joined TRBV2 to TRBJ2-7, and the D gene may be TRBD1, 6 bases matching. Sequenced input: PBMCs. The encoded CDR3 is CASSGTVLGVYEQYF. At the DNA level, the sequence is TGTGCCAGCAGTGGGACAGTGCTCGGGGTTTACGAGCAGTACTTC. With all but the CDR3 taken from the reference TRBV2 and TRBJ2-7 genes, the full variable domain is: EPEVTQTPSHQVTQMGQEVILRCVPISNHLYFYWYRQILGQKVEFLVSFYNNEISEKSEIFDDQFSVERPDGSNFTLKIRSTKLEDSAMYFCASSGTVLGVYEQYFGPGTRLTVT.